Below are 19 T cell receptor beta chains sequenced from a single sample in a study of graft-versus-host responses after intestinal transplantation. The method was immunoSEQ multiplex PCR; TCRdb's version includes in-frame clones alone and lacks a portion of them. The sample carries 24,000 or so clones, roughly 82% recorded once. The antigens these receptors bind are not known. This material consisted of unstimulated CD8+ T cells sorted from spleen or lymph node cells, taken before transplant. The receptors come from a human donor who was the organ donor for an intestinal transplant.

V usage is TRBV6-1 and J usage is TRBJ1-3, with a tentative D call TRBD1 (5 bases). Germline V CDR1 and CDR2: MNHNS, SASEGT. Trimming stripped 1 base from V and 6 bases from J, with 10 bases between. The CDR3 runs 14 residues. CDR3 coding DNA: TGTGCCAGCAGTGAAGGATCAGGGACAAACACCATATATTTT. Its protein is CASSEGSGTNTIYF.

The chain links TRBV19 to TRBJ2-7; 8 bases map to TRBD2. J gave up 3 bases and V 2 bases, and 3 bases lay outside the gene matches. The CDR3 consists of 14 residues. Germline V lookup: CDR1 LNHDA, CDR2 SQIVND (reference sequence). CDR3 in amino acids: CASSISGSGYEQYF. CDR3 DNA sequence: TGTGCCAGTAGTATAAGCGGGAGCGGCTACGAGCAGTACTTC.

This chain joins TRBV5-1 and TRBJ1-4; TRBD1 matches at 9 bases. Losses at the gene ends were 4 bases for V and 7 bases for J; bases not matched to a gene: 2. CDR3 length: 13 amino acids. Per germline, CDR1 SGHRS and CDR2 YFSETQ. CDR3 coding DNA: TGCGCCAGCAGCAAGGGACAGGGTGAAAAACTGTTTTTT. As protein: CASSKGQGEKLFF.

The gene calls are TRBV29-1 and TRBJ1-1, with no clear D. V was clipped by 6 bases and J by 0 bases, with 8 bases between them. Germline CDR1 reads SQVTM; CDR2 reads ANQGSEA. The CDR3 consists of 12 residues. The CDR3 nucleotides are TGCAGCGTGAGAGTCCTGAACACTGAAGCTTTCTTT. This gives the protein CSVRVLNTEAFF. Looking up the rest from reference TRBV29-1 and TRBJ1-1 gives the full variable domain: SAVISQKPSRDICQRGTSLTIQCQVDSQVTMMFWYRQQPGQSLTLIATANQGSEATYESGFVIDKFPISRPNLTFSTLTVSNMSPEDSSIYLCSVRVLNTEAFFGQGTRLTVV.

V and J are TRBV9 and TRBJ1-6; D might be TRBD1 (6 bases). Trimming took off 4 bases at V and 6 bases at J, with 14 bases between the two ends. The CDR3 loop spans 15 amino acids. Germline V gives CDR1 SGDLS, CDR2 YYNGEE. The CDR3, as DNA: TGTGCCAGCAGCTCCCTCCCGGACAGTAATTCACCCCTCCACTTT. Residues: CASSSLPDSNSPLHF.

The chain is built from TRBV7-9 and TRBJ2-1; perhaps D is TRBD1 or TRBD2 (5 bases each). Germline values: CDR1 SEHNR, CDR2 FQNEAQ (reference sequence). The CDR3 consists of 17 residues. V gave up 5 bases and J gave up 2 bases, with 19 bases separating them. The CDR3 sequence is CASSPLGVQIPYNEQFF. The CDR3 DNA reads as TGTGCCAGCAGCCCCTTGGGGGTCCAGATCCCCTACAATGAGCAGTTCTTC.

This clone turned up a few times. The rearrangement links TRBV11-3 to TRBJ2-2, with D perhaps matching TRBD2 (5 bases). Trimming removed 4 bases at V and 4 bases at J, with 16 bases between. The CDR3 sequence is 16 residues long. Germline CDR1 is SGHNT and CDR2 is YENEEA. The CDR3 region is CASSSTSGSGTGELFF. The DNA of the CDR3 is TGTGCCAGCAGCTCCACCTCGGGGTCGGGCACCGGGGAGCTGTTTTTT.

In this sample, this clone turned up a few times. The chain uses TRBV5-6 and TRBJ2-5, with 7 nucleotides matching TRBD2. The CDR3 sequence is 14 residues long. CDR1 is SGHDT and CDR2 is YYEEEE in the germline V gene. Trimming cost V 0 bases and J 4 bases; bases outside gene matches: 3. CDR3 in DNA: TGTGCCAGCAGCTTGGCCCCTAGCGGAGAGACCCAGTACTTC. Amino acids: CASSLAPSGETQYF.

The chain uses TRBV4-1 and TRBJ2-4, with TRBD1 identical over 9 bases. The length of the CDR3 is 14 residues. Germline V gene sequence: CDR1 MGHRA, CDR2 YSYEKL. V shed 4 bases and J 8 bases; nucleotides not matched to a gene: 6. In DNA form, the CDR3 reads TGCGCCAGCAGCCTCGGGACAGGGCCTGACATTCAGTACTTC. Residues: CASSLGTGPDIQYF.

The chain joins TRBV19 to TRBJ2-7; D remains unclear. The ends were cut back, 3 bases at V and 1 base at J, with 7 bases in the middle. Germline V gives CDR1 LNHDA, CDR2 SQIVND (reference sequence). This CDR3 region has 13 residues. The CDR3 region is CASSIVLSYEQYF. The CDR3, as DNA: TGTGCCAGTAGTATTGTCCTATCCTACGAGCAGTACTTC.

The chain combines TRBV6-6 with TRBJ2-1, with TRBD2 identical over 7 bases. V dropped 2 bases and J dropped 3; count of bases not matched to a gene: 4. Per germline, CDR1 MNHNY and CDR2 SVGAGI (reference sequence). The CDR3 is 15 residues long. CDR3 residues: CASSYGGDYYNEQFF. The DNA for the CDR3 is TGTGCCAGCAGTTACGGGGGGGATTACTACAATGAGCAGTTCTTC.

The rearrangement uses TRBV30 and TRBJ2-7; D may correspond to TRBD1 or TRBD2 (5 bases each). The ends were cut back, 5 bases at V and 0 bases at J, with 17 bases in the middle. This CDR3 is built from 15 residues. Germline V gene lookup returns CDR1 GTSNPN and CDR2 SVGIG (reference sequence). The chain's CDR3 is CAWQPPGRSSYEQYF. DNA of the CDR3: TGTGCCTGGCAACCGCCGGGACGGAGCTCCTACGAGCAGTACTTC.

This chain connects TRBV7-6 to TRBJ2-7; tentative D call: TRBD1 (5 bases). Trimming shortened V by 0 bases and J by 2 bases, and 11 bases separated the two germline ends. Germline V gene sequence: CDR1 SGHVS, CDR2 FNYEAQ. This CDR3 is built from 15 residues. The DNA of the CDR3 is TGTGCCAGCAGCTTAGCGACAGCTTCGGCCTACGAGCAGTACTTC. Amino acids: CASSLATASAYEQYF.

The chain carries TRBV7-9 and TRBJ1-1, with 8 bases lining up with TRBD1. The CDR3 runs to 14 residues. CDR1 is SEHNR and CDR2 is FQNEAQ in the germline V gene (reference sequence). V lost 3 bases, J lost 1 base, and 1 base stayed unmatched. The CDR3 sequence: CASSFGTGNTEAFF. The CDR3 DNA is TGTGCCAGCAGCTTTGGGACAGGGAACACTGAAGCTTTCTTT.

V usage is TRBV7-2 and J usage is TRBJ1-6, with D perhaps TRBD1 (5 bases). Trimming cost V 6 bases and J 0 bases, with 12 bases left between them. The CDR3 has 16 residues. The germline gives CDR1 SGHTA, CDR2 FQGNSA. The chain's CDR3 is CASRGTASSYNSPLHF. In DNA, the CDR3 is TGTGCCAGCAGGGGGACGGCGAGCTCCTATAATTCACCCCTCCACTTT.

This rearrangement joins TRBV5-4 to TRBJ2-1; 7 nucleotides line up with TRBD2. The CDR3 contains 13 residues. Germline lookup yields CDR1 SGHNT and CDR2 YYREEE (reference sequence). The ends lost 3 bases at V and 6 bases at J; junction bases unmatched: 3. The CDR3 region is CASSWTSGNEQFF. CDR3 in DNA: TGTGCCAGCAGCTGGACTAGTGGCAATGAGCAGTTCTTC.

The rearrangement links TRBV4-1 to TRBJ2-1; no reliable D call. The CDR3 sequence is 16 residues long. Trimming removed 1 base from V and 5 bases from J, with 15 bases in between. Looked up from germline, CDR1 is MGHRA and CDR2 is YSYEKL. Written as DNA, the CDR3 is TGCGCCAGCAGCCAAGTTCCTAGTTATCAAAACAATGAGCAGTTCTTC. Translating gives CASSQVPSYQNNEQFF.

This chain joins TRBV7-9 and TRBJ2-5, with 11 bases that match TRBD1. The CDR3 runs to 16 residues. V lost 1 base and J lost 4; bases outside the gene matches: 5. Germline V gene lookup returns CDR1 SEHNR and CDR2 FQNEAQ (reference sequence). The DNA of the CDR3 is TGTGCCAGCAGCTTAGGGACAGGGGGCCTTGGAGAGACCCAGTACTTC. The encoded protein is CASSLGTGGLGETQYF.

The gene calls are TRBV5-6 and TRBJ2-5; TRBD2 aligns across 13 bases. Unmatched junction bases numbered 14, after V lost 6 bases and J lost 3 bases. Germline CDR1 reads SGHDT; CDR2 reads YYEEEE. The CDR3 extends over 18 amino acids. CDR3 protein: CASNRYRPGLAGKETQYF. The CDR3 bases are TGTGCCAGCAACCGCTACCGACCGGGACTAGCGGGGAAAGAGACCCAGTACTTC.